The 5 T cell receptor beta chains presented below share a single source sample, sequenced in a study of shared clonotypes between healthy human individuals. Data came from immunoSEQ multiplex PCR; TCRdb stores just in-frame clones and leaves some out. The sample consists of 950,000 to 1,100,000 clones, roughly 74% of them appearing once. Input material: memory CD4+ T cells from PBMCs. Noted subset: CD45RA-negative fraction. These receptors came from a man younger than 35 in good health. Some clones in this sample may be carry-over from other donors' samples.

This clone has more than one count but fewer than ten. V is TRBV9 and J is TRBJ1-1; TRBD1 is a possible D gene (5 bases). Per the germline V gene, CDR1 is SGDLS and CDR2 is YYNGEE. CDR3 size: 16 residues. The germline V and J ends were trimmed by 0 bases and 4 bases, with 16 bases remaining between them. CDR3: CASSVGASGGGTEAFF. The CDR3 DNA reads as TGTGCCAGCAGCGTAGGGGCCTCCGGGGGGGGCACTGAAGCTTTCTTT.

The V and J genes are TRBV6-5 and TRBJ1-6; D perhaps matches TRBD1 (5 bases). The CDR3 is made up of 15 amino acids. Germline V gene lookup returns CDR1 MNHEY and CDR2 SVGAGI. V dropped 4 bases and J dropped 7 bases, with 14 bases sitting between them. The CDR3 sequence is CASSSQGRSNSPLHF. The CDR3 DNA reads TGTGCCAGCAGTTCGCAGGGCAGGTCGAATTCACCCCTCCACTTT.

The table lists this clone with a count of one. The rearrangement joins TRBV25-1 to TRBJ1-1; a possible D gene is TRBD1 (5 bases). CDR1 MGHDK and CDR2 SYGVNS come from the germline V gene. V was trimmed by 1 base and J by 1 base, leaving 7 bases between them. The CDR3 extends over 14 amino acids. The CDR3 bases are TGTGCCAGCAGTGAATTTGGGGGGAACACTGAAGCTTTCTTT. Its protein is CASSEFGGNTEAFF.

In its sample, this clone was seen a few times. The rearrangement joins TRBV7-2 to TRBJ1-5; D is unclear. With 5 bases removed from V and 7 bases from J, the gap between germline ends came to 9 bases. Germline-derived CDR1 and CDR2 are SGHTA and FQGNSA. There are 12 residues in the CDR3. The CDR3 bases are TGTGCCAGCAGCCCATCGGGACAGCCCCAGCATTTT. It yields the protein CASSPSGQPQHF.

V is TRBV7-3 and J is TRBJ2-6, with D possibly TRBD2 on 6 matching bases. This CDR3 has 13 residues. Per germline, CDR1 SGHTA and CDR2 FQGTGA. V was pared by 8 bases and J by 1 base, with 6 bases between. The DNA of the CDR3 is TGTGCCAGCCGGGGGTCTGGGGCCAACGTCCTGACTTTC. It translates to CASRGSGANVLTF.